This TCR beta chain was sequenced during a study of Graves' ophthalmopathy and Graves' hyperthyroidism. As the template, RNA transcripts were used to amplify TCR beta CDR3 regions. Second-round multiplex PCR came after a first-round RT-PCR that employed HTBI primers. From the multiplex PCR reads, TCRdb called clonotypes with MiXCR, one entry per CDR3 protein. The sample carries roughly 380,000 distinct CDR3 sequences, 15% recorded once. The CDR3 is made up of 17 amino acids. Germline CDR1 MNHNS, CDR2 SASEGT. Regarding this clonotype: One end of the junction is discordant with germline, which a read error may explain.

The V and J genes are TRBV6-1 and TRBJ1-6; 10 bases map to TRBD1. The material sequenced was peripheral blood. This clonotype was sampled from a woman between 18 and 29 years old with stable Graves' hyperthyroidism. The CDR3: CASSTWTGGEYISPLHF. The CDR3 coding sequence is TGTGCCAGCAGTACCTGGACAGGGGGGGAATATATTTCACCCCTCCACTTT.